This TCR beta chain was retrieved from a study of blood T cell repertoires in COVID-19. As handled by the study authors: Reference gene primer amplification in the assay estimated nucleated cell counts. The table came from immunoSEQ multiplex PCR; TCRdb's copy has only in-frame clones and leaves some out. V and J calls and clone size are those listed in that table; D and trimming were worked out from the DNA. The sample records 30,000 to 40,000 clones, roughly 80% being singletons. The clonotype comes from a man in his 70s with COVID-19, enrolled during active disease. The sequenced sample was peripheral blood.

CDR3 region: CASSRTGGQADTQYF. The CDR3, as DNA: TGTGCCAGTAGCCGGACAGGGGGCCAGGCAGATACGCAGTATTTT. The rearrangement links TRBV19 to TRBJ2-3; 11 bases fit TRBD1. V lost 6 bases, J lost 4 bases, and 6 bases stayed unmatched. The CDR3 extends over 15 amino acids. The germline CDR1 and CDR2 sequences are LNHDA and SQIVND (reference sequence).